This T cell receptor beta chain was retrieved from a study of beta chain features in type 1 diabetes. Findings of the study overall: In all four CD4+ subsets, TCRB CDR3 length was significantly, moderately reduced in type 1 diabetes.

The authors reverse transcribed all of the isolated RNA, so sequencing captured expressed TCRB transcripts. Only in-frame clones appear in the TCRdb table, and some are missing; sequencing was by immunoSEQ multiplex PCR. The sample holds under 300,000 clones; 11% are singletons and the top ten take roughly 0.017%. Notes on this clone: Antigen unknown.

Between the trimmed V and J ends, which lost 5 bases and 5 bases, there was a span of 11 bases. The CDR3 totals 13 residues. The germline V gene encodes CDR1 LNHDA and CDR2 SQIVND (reference sequence). The sequence derives from a man aged 30-40 years with type 1 diabetes. Sequencing was done on a sample of naive CD4+ T cells from blood. The chain couples TRBV19 to TRBJ2-3, with D uncertain. Written as DNA, the CDR3 is TGTGCCAGTAGTTTCGACCTAGGAGATACGCAGTATTTT. Translating gives CASSFDLGDTQYF.